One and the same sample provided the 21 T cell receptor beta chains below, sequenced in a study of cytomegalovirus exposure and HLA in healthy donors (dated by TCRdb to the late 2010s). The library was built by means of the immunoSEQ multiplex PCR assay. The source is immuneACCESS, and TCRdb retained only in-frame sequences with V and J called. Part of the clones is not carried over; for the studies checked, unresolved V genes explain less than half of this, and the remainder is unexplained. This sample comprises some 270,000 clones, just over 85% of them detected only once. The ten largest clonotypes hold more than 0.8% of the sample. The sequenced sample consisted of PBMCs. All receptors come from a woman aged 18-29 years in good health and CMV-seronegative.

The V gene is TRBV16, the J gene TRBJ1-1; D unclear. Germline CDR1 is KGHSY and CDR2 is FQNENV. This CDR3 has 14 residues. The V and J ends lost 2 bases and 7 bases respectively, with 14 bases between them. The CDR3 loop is CASSQVWSPLEAFF. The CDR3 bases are TGTGCCAGCAGCCAAGTGTGGAGTCCCCTTGAAGCTTTCTTT.

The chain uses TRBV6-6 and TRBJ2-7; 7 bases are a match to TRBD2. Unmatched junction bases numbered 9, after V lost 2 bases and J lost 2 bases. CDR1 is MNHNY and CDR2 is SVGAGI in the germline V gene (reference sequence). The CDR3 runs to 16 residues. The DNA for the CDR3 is TGTGCCAGCAGTTACCCGAGGGCTAGCGGTACCTACGAGCAGTACTTC. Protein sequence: CASSYPRASGTYEQYF.

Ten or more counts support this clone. The CDR3 region is CASSRNYNEQFF. In nucleotides, the CDR3 is TGTGCCAGCAGCCGTAACTACAATGAGCAGTTCTTC. This rearrangement joins TRBV11-3 to TRBJ2-1; D gene ambiguous. The ends were cut back, 5 bases at V and 3 bases at J, with 5 bases in the middle. The CDR3 sequence is 12 residues long. The V gene's germline CDR1 is SGHNT and CDR2 YENEEA.

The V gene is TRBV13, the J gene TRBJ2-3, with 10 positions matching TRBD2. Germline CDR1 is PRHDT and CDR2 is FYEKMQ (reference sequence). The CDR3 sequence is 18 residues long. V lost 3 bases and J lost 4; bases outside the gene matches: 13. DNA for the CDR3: TGTGCCAGCAGCTTCAGTCAGGTTGGGCTAGCGGGGGCAGATACGCAGTATTTT. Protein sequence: CASSFSQVGLAGADTQYF.

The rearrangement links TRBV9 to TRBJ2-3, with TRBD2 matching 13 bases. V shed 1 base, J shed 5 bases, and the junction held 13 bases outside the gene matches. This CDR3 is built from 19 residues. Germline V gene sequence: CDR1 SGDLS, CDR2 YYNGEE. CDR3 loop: CASSVMGLTGLAGEDTQYF. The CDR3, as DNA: TGTGCCAGCAGCGTAATGGGTCTAACTGGACTAGCGGGAGAAGATACGCAGTATTTT.

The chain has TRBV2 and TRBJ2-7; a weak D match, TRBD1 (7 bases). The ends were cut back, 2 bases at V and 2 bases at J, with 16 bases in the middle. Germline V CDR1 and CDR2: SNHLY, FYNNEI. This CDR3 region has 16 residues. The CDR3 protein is CASSESMEGATYEQYF. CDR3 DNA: TGTGCCAGCAGTGAATCGATGGAGGGGGCCACCTACGAGCAGTACTTC.

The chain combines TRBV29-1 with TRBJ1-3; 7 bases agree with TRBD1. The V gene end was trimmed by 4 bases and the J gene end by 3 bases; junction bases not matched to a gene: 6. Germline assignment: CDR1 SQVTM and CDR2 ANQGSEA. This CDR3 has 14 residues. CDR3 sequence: CSVGQGADGNTIYF. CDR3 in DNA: TGCAGCGTTGGACAGGGCGCGGATGGAAACACCATATATTTT.

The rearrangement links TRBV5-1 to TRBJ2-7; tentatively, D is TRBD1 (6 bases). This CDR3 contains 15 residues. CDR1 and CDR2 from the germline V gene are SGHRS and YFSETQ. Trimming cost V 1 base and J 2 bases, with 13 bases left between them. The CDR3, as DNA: TGCGCCAGCAGCTTGATGGGGACACGACCCTACGAGCAGTACTTC. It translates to CASSLMGTRPYEQYF. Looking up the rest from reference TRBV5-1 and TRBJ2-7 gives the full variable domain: KAGVTQTPRYLIKTRGQQVTLSCSPISGHRSVSWYQQTPGQGLQFLFEYFSETQRNKGNFPGRFSGRQFSNSRSEMNVSTLELGDSALYLCASSLMGTRPYEQYFGPGTRLTVT.

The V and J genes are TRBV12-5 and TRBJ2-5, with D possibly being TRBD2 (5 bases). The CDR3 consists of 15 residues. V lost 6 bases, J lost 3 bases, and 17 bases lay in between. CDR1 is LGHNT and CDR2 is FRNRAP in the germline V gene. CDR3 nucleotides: TGTGCTAGTGGCCACCTTCGGGGAAAAGAAGAGACCCAGTACTTC. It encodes CASGHLRGKEETQYF. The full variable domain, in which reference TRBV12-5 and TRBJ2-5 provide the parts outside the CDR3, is DARVTQTPRHKVTEMGQEVTMRCQPILGHNTVFWYRQTMMQGLELLAYFRNRAPLDDSGMPKDRFSAEMPDATLATLKIQPSEPRDSAVYFCASGHLRGKEETQYFGPGTRLLVL.

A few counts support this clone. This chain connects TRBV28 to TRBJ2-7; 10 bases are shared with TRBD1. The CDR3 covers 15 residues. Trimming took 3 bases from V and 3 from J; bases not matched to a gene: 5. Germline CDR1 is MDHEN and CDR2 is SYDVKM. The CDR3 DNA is TGTGCCAGCAGTTTTGCCGGGACAGGGGACTACGAGCAGTACTTC. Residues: CASSFAGTGDYEQYF. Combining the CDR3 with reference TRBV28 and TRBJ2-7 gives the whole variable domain DVKVTQSSRYLVKRTGEKVFLECVQDMDHENMFWYRQDPGLGLRLIYFSYDVKMKEKGDIPEGYSVSREKKERFSLILESASTNQTSMYLCASSFAGTGDYEQYFGPGTRLTVT.

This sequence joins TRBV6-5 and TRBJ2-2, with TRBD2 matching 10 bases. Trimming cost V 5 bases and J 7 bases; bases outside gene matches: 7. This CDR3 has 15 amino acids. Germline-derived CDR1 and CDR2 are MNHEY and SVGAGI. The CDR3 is CASSPSGGANGELFF. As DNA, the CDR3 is TGTGCCAGCAGTCCGAGCGGGGGGGCCAACGGGGAGCTGTTTTTT.

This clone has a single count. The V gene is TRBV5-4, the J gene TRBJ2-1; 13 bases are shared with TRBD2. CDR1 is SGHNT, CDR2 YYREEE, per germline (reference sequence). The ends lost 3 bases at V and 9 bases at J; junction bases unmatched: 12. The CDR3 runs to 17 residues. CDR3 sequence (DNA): TGTGCCAGCAGCTGGGCCCCACTAGCGGGAGGGAGGGTTGAGCAGTTCTTC. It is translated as CASSWAPLAGGRVEQFF.

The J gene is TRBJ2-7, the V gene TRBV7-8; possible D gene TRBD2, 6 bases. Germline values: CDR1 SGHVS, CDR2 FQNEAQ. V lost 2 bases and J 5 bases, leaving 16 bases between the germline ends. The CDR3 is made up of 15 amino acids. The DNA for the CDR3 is TGTGCCAGCAGCTTAAGGAGGGTAGGAACTCACGAGCAGTACTTC. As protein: CASSLRRVGTHEQYF.

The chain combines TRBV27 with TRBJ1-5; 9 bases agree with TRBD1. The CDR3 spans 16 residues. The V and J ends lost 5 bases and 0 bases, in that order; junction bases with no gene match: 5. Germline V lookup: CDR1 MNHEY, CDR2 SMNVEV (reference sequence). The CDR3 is CASSRGTGRSNQPQHF. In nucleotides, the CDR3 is TGTGCCAGCAGTAGAGGGACAGGGCGTAGCAATCAGCCCCAGCATTTT.

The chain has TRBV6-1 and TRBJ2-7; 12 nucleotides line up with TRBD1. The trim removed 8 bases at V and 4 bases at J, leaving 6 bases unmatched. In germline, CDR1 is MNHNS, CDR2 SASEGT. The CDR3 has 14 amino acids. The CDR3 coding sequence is TGTGCCAGCTCGGGACAGGGGGCCTCTTACGAGCAGTACTTC. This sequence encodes CASSGQGASYEQYF.

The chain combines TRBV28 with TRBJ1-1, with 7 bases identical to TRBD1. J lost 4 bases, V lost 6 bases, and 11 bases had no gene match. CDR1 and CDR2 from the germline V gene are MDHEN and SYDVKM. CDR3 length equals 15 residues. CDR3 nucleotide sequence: TGTGCCAGCAGCCGTCATAGACAGGGTGGCACTGAAGCTTTCTTT. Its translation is CASSRHRQGGTEAFF.

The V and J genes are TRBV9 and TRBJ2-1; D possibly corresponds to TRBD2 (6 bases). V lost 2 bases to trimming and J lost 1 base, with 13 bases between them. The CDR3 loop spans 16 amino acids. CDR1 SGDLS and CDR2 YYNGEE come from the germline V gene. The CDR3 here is CASSVSSARSYNEQFF. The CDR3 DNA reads TGTGCCAGCAGCGTCTCTAGCGCCAGATCCTACAATGAGCAGTTCTTC.

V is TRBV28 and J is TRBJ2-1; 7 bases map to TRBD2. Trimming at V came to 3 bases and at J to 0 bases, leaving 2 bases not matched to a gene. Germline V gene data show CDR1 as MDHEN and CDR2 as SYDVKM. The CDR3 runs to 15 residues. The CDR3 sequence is CASSFGGSSYNEQFF. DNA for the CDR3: TGTGCCAGCAGTTTCGGCGGGAGCTCCTACAATGAGCAGTTCTTC.

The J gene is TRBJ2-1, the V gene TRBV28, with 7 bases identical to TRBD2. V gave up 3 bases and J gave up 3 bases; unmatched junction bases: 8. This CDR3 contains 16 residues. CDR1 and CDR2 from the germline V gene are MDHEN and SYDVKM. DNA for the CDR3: TGTGCCAGCAGTTTCCCTAAGCGGGATCTCTACAATGAGCAGTTCTTC. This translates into CASSFPKRDLYNEQFF.

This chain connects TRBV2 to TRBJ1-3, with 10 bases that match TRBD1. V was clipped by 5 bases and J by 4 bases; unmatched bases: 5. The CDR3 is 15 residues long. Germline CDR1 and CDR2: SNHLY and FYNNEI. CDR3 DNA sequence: TGTGCCAGCAGTCCGCCGGGACAGGGGGGAAACACCATATATTTT. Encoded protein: CASSPPGQGGNTIYF. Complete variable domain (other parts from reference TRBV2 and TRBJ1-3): EPEVTQTPSHQVTQMGQEVILRCVPISNHLYFYWYRQILGQKVEFLVSFYNNEISEKSEIFDDQFSVERPDGSNFTLKIRSTKLEDSAMYFCASSPPGQGGNTIYFGEGSWLTVV.

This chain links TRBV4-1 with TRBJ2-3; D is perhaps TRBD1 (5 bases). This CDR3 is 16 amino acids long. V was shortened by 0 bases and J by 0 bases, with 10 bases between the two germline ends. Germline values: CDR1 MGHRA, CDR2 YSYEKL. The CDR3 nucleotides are TGCGCCAGCAGCCAAGACGGACAATCTAGCACAGATACGCAGTATTTT. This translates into CASSQDGQSSTDTQYF.